One and the same sample provided the 17 T cell receptor beta chains below, sequenced in a study of T cell repertoires in ileal Crohn's disease. Only in-frame clones appear in the TCRdb table, and some are missing; sequencing was by immunoSEQ multiplex PCR. The repertoire consists of about 17,000 clones, with about 80% occurring once and the leading ten covering 3.5% to 5%. Described time point: inflamed ileum from the surgical specimen. The sequencing input was ileal tissue. The receptors come from an adult with Crohn's disease.

On this clone itself: The sample has other DNA sequences that encode this CDR3 too. The gene calls are TRBV2 and TRBJ2-1; D is unresolved. Germline CDR1 SNHLY, CDR2 FYNNEI. V lost 3 bases and J 4 bases, leaving 16 bases between the germline ends. CDR3 length: 16 amino acids. CDR3 DNA sequence: TGTGCCAGCAGTGAGAACCCCACCTCCTATTACAATGAGCAGTTCTTC. It encodes CASSENPTSYYNEQFF.

The rearrangement joins TRBV6-4 to TRBJ2-2; D is perhaps TRBD1 or TRBD2 (5 bases each). CDR3 length: 15 residues. Germline V lookup: CDR1 MRHNA, CDR2 SNTAGT. Trimming stripped 2 bases from V and 6 bases from J, with 13 bases between. The CDR3 DNA reads TGTGCCAGCAGTGACCCGAGGGTCAGGGCCGGGGAGCTGTTTTTT. Translation: CASSDPRVRAGELFF.

The gene calls are TRBV9 and TRBJ1-2, with D possibly TRBD1 on 6 matching bases. Germline V lookup: CDR1 SGDLS, CDR2 YYNGEE. The V end lost 0 bases, the J end lost 9 bases, and 9 bases lay between the germline ends. This CDR3 has 12 residues. CDR3 loop: CASSVGQVRYTF. The CDR3 DNA follows: TGTGCCAGCAGCGTAGGACAGGTCCGCTACACCTTC.

The genes are TRBV10-3 and TRBJ1-1; D perhaps matches TRBD1 (6 bases). CDR1 and CDR2 from the germline V gene are ENHRY and SYGVKD. V was shortened by 4 bases and J by 3 bases, with 9 bases between the two germline ends. CDR3 length: 13 amino acids. The CDR3 loop is CAISAAGDTEAFF. The DNA for the CDR3 is TGTGCCATCAGTGCCGCAGGGGACACTGAAGCTTTCTTT.

The chain employs TRBV14 and TRBJ2-7; TRBD1 agrees at 9 bases. The germline V gene has CDR1 SGHDN and CDR2 FVKESK. CDR3 length: 14 amino acids. Trimming at V came to 4 bases and at J to 0 bases, leaving 1 base not matched to a gene. CDR3 amino acids: CASSRQGGSYEQYF. The CDR3 coding sequence is TGTGCCAGCAGCCGACAGGGGGGCTCCTACGAGCAGTACTTC.

The chain couples TRBV28 to TRBJ2-7, with 8 bases that match TRBD1. This CDR3 has 16 amino acids. CDR1 MDHEN and CDR2 SYDVKM come from the germline V gene. V shed 6 bases and J 0 bases; nucleotides not matched to a gene: 10. CDR3 in DNA: TGTGCCAGCAGGTCCATGGGGCAGGGGGCCTCCTACGAGCAGTACTTC. The encoded protein is CASRSMGQGASYEQYF. Variable domain in full (rest from reference TRBV28 and TRBJ2-7): DVKVTQSSRYLVKRTGEKVFLECVQDMDHENMFWYRQDPGLGLRLIYFSYDVKMKEKGDIPEGYSVSREKKERFSLILESASTNQTSMYLCASRSMGQGASYEQYFGPGTRLTVT.

This clone was seen a single time. This chain joins TRBV25-1 and TRBJ2-1; 13 bases map to TRBD2. The junction had 9 bases not matched to a gene; V was cut back by 2 bases and J by 8 bases. The germline V gene has CDR1 MGHDK and CDR2 SYGVNS. The CDR3 has 17 residues. The CDR3 sequence is CASSEGWGTSGTDEQFF. The CDR3 nucleotides are TGTGCCAGCAGTGAAGGGTGGGGGACTAGCGGGACTGATGAGCAGTTCTTC.

The chain links TRBV6-1 to TRBJ1-2; a weak D match, TRBD1 (5 bases). The CDR3 length is 15 residues. V was pared by 3 bases and J by 4 bases, with 15 bases between. Germline V gene sequence: CDR1 MNHNS, CDR2 SASEGT. CDR3 region: CASSEGGGAFYGYTF. The CDR3 DNA reads as TGTGCCAGCAGTGAGGGCGGTGGGGCCTTCTATGGCTACACCTTC.

This sequence joins TRBV4-2 and TRBJ2-1, with TRBD2 matching 7 bases. Unmatched junction bases numbered 0, after V lost 0 bases and J lost 10 bases. Germline lookup yields CDR1 LGHNA and CDR2 YNFKEQ. This CDR3 contains 12 residues. The chain's CDR3 is CASSQEAGEQFF. The DNA for the CDR3 is TGTGCCAGCAGCCAAGAAGCGGGGGAGCAGTTCTTC.

The chain combines TRBV28 with TRBJ1-2, with D maybe TRBD1 (5 bases). Germline lookup yields CDR1 MDHEN and CDR2 SYDVKM. This CDR3 is 14 amino acids long. The V end lost 3 bases, the J end lost 6 bases, and 14 bases lay between the germline ends. CDR3 region: CASSFIMGRNGYTF. The CDR3 region has the DNA TGTGCCAGCAGTTTCATTATGGGGCGGAATGGCTACACCTTC.

V is TRBV6-1 and J is TRBJ2-1; TRBD2 aligns across 9 bases. The V segment lost 6 bases and the J segment 4 bases; nucleotides outside the gene matches: 4. CDR3 length: 14 amino acids. Germline-derived CDR1 and CDR2 are MNHNS and SASEGT. Here the CDR3 DNA reads TGTGCCAGCAGAGGAGCGGGGGGTTACAATGAGCAGTTCTTC. Protein product: CASRGAGGYNEQFF.

The rearrangement links TRBV4-1 to TRBJ2-3; 12 bases agree with TRBD2. This CDR3 region has 16 residues. J gave up 3 bases and V 3 bases, and 4 bases lay outside the gene matches. Germline V gene data show CDR1 as MGHRA and CDR2 as YSYEKL. The CDR3 DNA reads TGCGCCAGCAGCCACAATCTAGCGGGAGGGACAGATACGCAGTATTTT. Amino acids: CASSHNLAGGTDTQYF.

The rearrangement uses TRBV27 and TRBJ2-5; D is unresolved. This CDR3 region has 16 residues. Germline CDR1 reads MNHEY; CDR2 reads SMNVEV (reference sequence). V lost 4 bases and J lost 6, with 21 bases in between. CDR3 coding DNA: TGTGCCAGCAGTTGGGGATATGGTCAAGACGAACAGACCCAGTACTTC. Translation: CASSWGYGQDEQTQYF.

The table lists this clone with a few counts. The chain joins TRBV27 to TRBJ1-3; D call uncertain. There are 15 residues in the CDR3. V lost 5 bases and J 4 bases, leaving 15 bases between the germline ends. Germline assignment: CDR1 MNHEY and CDR2 SMNVEV (reference sequence). CDR3 in DNA: TGTGCCAGCAGTAAAGTTGAGGGTGGGGGAAACACCATATATTTT. Translated: CASSKVEGGGNTIYF.

This clone showed up just once. The V call is TRBV29-1, the J call TRBJ1-1; D remains unclear. Germline-derived CDR1 and CDR2 are SQVTM and ANQGSEA. The ends were cut back, 3 bases at V and 2 bases at J, with 10 bases in the middle. The CDR3 is 13 residues long. CDR3 in amino acids: CSVESGLNTEAFF. CDR3 sequence (DNA): TGCAGCGTTGAGAGCGGGCTTAACACTGAAGCTTTCTTT.

In this sample, this clone is medium-sized. This rearrangement joins TRBV5-1 to TRBJ2-1; unclear D gene. CDR3 length equals 14 residues. Deletions cut 4 bases from V and 9 bases from J, with 17 bases between. Germline V gives CDR1 SGHRS, CDR2 YFSETQ. CDR3 in DNA: TGCGCCAGCAGCCTGGGCCCCCCGGCGAGTGAGCAGTTCTTC. Amino acid sequence: CASSLGPPASEQFF. The entire variable domain, with the rest obtained from reference TRBV5-1 and TRBJ2-1, is as follows: KAGVTQTPRYLIKTRGQQVTLSCSPISGHRSVSWYQQTPGQGLQFLFEYFSETQRNKGNFPGRFSGRQFSNSRSEMNVSTLELGDSALYLCASSLGPPASEQFFGPGTRLTVL.

Only a few counts were recorded for this clone. V gene TRBV25-1 combines with J gene TRBJ1-2; no clear D. The CDR3 loop spans 14 amino acids. Germline values: CDR1 MGHDK, CDR2 SYGVNS. V lost 3 bases and J lost 0, with 8 bases in between. The CDR3 region is CASSETPTNYGYTF. The DNA for the CDR3 is TGTGCCAGCAGTGAGACACCAACTAACTATGGCTACACCTTC.